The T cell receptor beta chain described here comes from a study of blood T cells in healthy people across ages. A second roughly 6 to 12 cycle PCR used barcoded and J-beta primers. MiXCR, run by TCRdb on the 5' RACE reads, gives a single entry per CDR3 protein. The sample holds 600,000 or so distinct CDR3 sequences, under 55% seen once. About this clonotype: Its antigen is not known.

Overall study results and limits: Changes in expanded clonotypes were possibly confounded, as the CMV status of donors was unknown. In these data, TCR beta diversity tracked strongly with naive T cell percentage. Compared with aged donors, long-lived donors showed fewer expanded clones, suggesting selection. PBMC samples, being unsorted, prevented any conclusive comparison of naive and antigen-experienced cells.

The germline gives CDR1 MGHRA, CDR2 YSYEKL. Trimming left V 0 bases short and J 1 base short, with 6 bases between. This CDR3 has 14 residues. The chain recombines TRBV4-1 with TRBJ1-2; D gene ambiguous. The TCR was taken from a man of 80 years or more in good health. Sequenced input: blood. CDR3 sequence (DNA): TGCGCCAGCAGCCAAGAGAGGGATAACTATGGCTACACCTTC. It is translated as CASSQERDNYGYTF.